These T cell receptor beta chains were read from a single sample in a study of blood T cell repertoires in COVID-19. TCRdb keeps only in-frame clones here, not all; method: immunoSEQ multiplex PCR. The sample records some 110,000 clones, approximately 83% being singletons. Sequencing was done on a sample of peripheral blood. All receptors derive from a woman aged 70-85 years with acute or convalescent COVID-19. Both conserved end residues are part of each CDR3. The D gene is left open where the match is weak. For some rows the clone size is stated as once, few or many, or as a class when expanded; others skip it.

d_call,cdr3_length,j_call,v_call,clone_size,cdr3_nt,cdr3_aa
TRBD1,15,TRBJ1-6,TRBV20-1,.,TGCAGTGCTAGTTACAGGGGTGCCTATAATTCACCCCTCCACTTT,CSASYRGAYNSPLHF
TRBD1,18,TRBJ1-1,TRBV7-2,few,TGTGCCAGCAGCCTAAGATCCGGGACAGGGTTTAAGAACACTGAAGCTTTCTTT,CASSLRSGTGFKNTEAFF
.,14,TRBJ2-5,TRBV2,once,TGTGCCAGCAGGGTACTAGCTGTACAAGAGACCCAGTACTTC,CASRVLAVQETQYF
.,16,TRBJ2-1,TRBV5-1,.,TGCGCCAGCAGCTTGAGGCGGACAGAGAGTTACAATGAGCAGTTCTTC,CASSLRRTESYNEQFF
TRBD1,12,TRBJ2-7,TRBV10-3,few,TGTGCCATCAGTACGACAGGGGGCGAGCAGTACTTC,CAISTTGGEQYF
.,15,TRBJ2-3,TRBV5-1,.,TGCGCCAGCAGCCTGGGAGGTTCTAGCACAGATACGCAGTATTTT,CASSLGGSSTDTQYF
.,18,TRBJ2-7,TRBV3-1/TRBV3-2,few,TGTGCCAGCAGCCAAGGGGCTATGGGGCGGGGAACAGCCTACGAGCAGTACTTC,CASSQGAMGRGTAYEQYF
TRBD1,14,TRBJ1-1,TRBV2,.,TGTGCCAGCAGATCCAGACAGGGTAACACTGAAGCTTTCTTT,CASRSRQGNTEAFF
.,14,TRBJ1-5,TRBV11-3,.,TGTGCCAGCAGCTTGCAGTCTAGCAATCAGCCCCAGCATTTT,CASSLQSSNQPQHF
.,15,TRBJ1-6,TRBV6-1,.,TGTGCCAGCAGTGTAGCGAACAACCGATTTTCACCCCTCCACTTT,CASSVANNRFSPLHF
TRBD1,13,TRBJ1-2,TRBV5-4,.,TGTGCCAGCAGCCTAGACAGGGGATATGGCTACACCTTC,CASSLDRGYGYTF
TRBD1,18,TRBJ1-2,TRBV19,.,TGTGCCAGTAGTATGAGCGCGGGACAGGGGAATGAGAGTAATGGCTACACCTTC,CASSMSAGQGNESNGYTF
.,13,TRBJ1-4,TRBV9,few,TGTGCCAGCAGCGTAATCCCGGATGAAAAACTGTTTTTT,CASSVIPDEKLFF
.,16,TRBJ2-3,TRBV5-1,.,TGCGCCAGCAGCGACATAAGGGACTCTAGCACAGATACGCAGTATTTT,CASSDIRDSSTDTQYF
TRBD1,13,TRBJ1-1,TRBV7-9,few,TGTGCCAGCAGCGCTGGACAGGGGATTTCTGCTTTCTTT,CASSAGQGISAFF
.,15,TRBJ1-6,TRBV11-3,.,TGTGCCAGCAGCCGTCCGGGTATAGATAATTCACCCCTCCACTTT,CASSRPGIDNSPLHF
.,15,TRBJ2-2,TRBV7-2,.,TGTGCCAGCAGCTTAGTATGGGCCAACACCGGGGAGCTGTTTTTT,CASSLVWANTGELFF
.,17,TRBJ1-3,TRBV4-1,.,TGCGCCAGCAGCCAAGATATGGGGCGCAGGGCTGGAAACACCATATATTTT,CASSQDMGRRAGNTIYF
TRBD1,13,TRBJ2-7,TRBV18,few,TGTGCCAGCTCTCCCGGGACAGACTACGAGCAGTACTTC,CASSPGTDYEQYF
.,16,TRBJ1-2,TRBV4-3,once,TGCGCCAGCAGCCAAGATAGGCGGGTTGGGTTATATGGCTACACCTTC,CASSQDRRVGLYGYTF
.,15,TRBJ1-6,TRBV6-5,.,TGTGCCAGCAGCTGGACAGTGCCTGATAATTCACCCCTCCACTTT,CASSWTVPDNSPLHF
TRBD1,17,TRBJ2-7,TRBV27,.,TGTGCCAGTAGCCTTGGACAGGGGGCCGCTAAATCTTACGAGCAGTACTTC,CASSLGQGAAKSYEQYF
TRBD1,13,TRBJ1-2,TRBV7-2,.,TGTGCCAGCAGCCCCGGACAGGGAAATGGCTACACCTTC,CASSPGQGNGYTF
TRBD1,14,TRBJ1-2,TRBV19,.,TGTGCCAGTAGTATTGGCAGGGGGCTCTATGGCTACACCTTC,CASSIGRGLYGYTF
.,16,TRBJ2-6,TRBV30,.,TGTGCCTGGAGTGATTTTTTGGGCTCAGGGGCCAACGTCCTGACTTTC,CAWSDFLGSGANVLTF
.,12,TRBJ1-6,TRBV11-2,.,TGTGCCAGCGCCACGAGGAATTCACCCCTCCACTTT,CASATRNSPLHF
.,14,TRBJ1-2,TRBV29-1,.,TGCAGCGTTACCCCGGGACTCTCAAACTATGGCTACACCTTC,CSVTPGLSNYGYTF
.,13,TRBJ1-5,TRBV7-2,.,TGTGCCAGCAGCTATAGCTGGTACCAGCCCCAGCATTTT,CASSYSWYQPQHF
TRBD2,17,TRBJ2-3,TRBV7-2,.,TGTGCCAGCAGCTCAACCTCCCATAGCGGGGGGGCAGATACGCAGTATTTT,CASSSTSHSGGADTQYF
.,15,TRBJ2-3,TRBV11-2,.,TGTGCCAGCAGCTTAGATCACACCCCGGGGTGGACGCAGTATTTT,CASSLDHTPGWTQYF
.,17,TRBJ1-2,TRBV9,once,TGTGCCAGCACCCTCGGGACAACAATGATCGGGGACTATGGCTACACCTTC,CASTLGTTMIGDYGYTF
.,14,TRBJ1-1,TRBV6-5,.,TGTGCCAGCAGTTACACGGGGGTGAACACTGAAGCTTTCTTT,CASSYTGVNTEAFF
.,22,TRBJ1-3,TRBV7-8,once,TGTGCCAGCAGCTCGCTATCCCCTATGGTCCTTACCCCCCAGGGGAAAGGAAACACCATATATTTT,CASSSLSPMVLTPQGKGNTIYF
.,12,TRBJ1-1,TRBV7-9,.,TGTGCCAGCAGCCTTGGGGAGTCTCGGGCTTTCTTT,CASSLGESRAFF
.,14,TRBJ1-4,TRBV2,.,TGTGCCAGCAGTGGAGGGGGGGGGAATGAAAAACTGTTTTTT,CASSGGGGNEKLFF
.,13,TRBJ1-1,TRBV6-5,.,TGTGCCAGCACCGTGTTAGTAATGGCTGAAGCTTTCTTT,CASTVLVMAEAFF
.,13,TRBJ2-3,TRBV11-3,.,TGTGCCAGCAGCTTCTCGGGCACAGATACGCAGTATTTT,CASSFSGTDTQYF
.,12,TRBJ1-2,TRBV7-9,few,TGTGCCAGCAGTAGGGGACTTGTTGGCTACACCTTC,CASSRGLVGYTF
TRBD2,16,TRBJ2-1,TRBV5-4,.,TGTGCCAGCAGCTTGGGGCGGGAGAGCTCCTACAATGAGCAGTTCTTC,CASSLGRESSYNEQFF
.,16,TRBJ1-1,TRBV4-1,.,TGCGCCAGCAGCCAAGATGCGACTCTGGTGATATTCAAAGCTTTCTTT,CASSQDATLVIFKAFF
TRBD2,15,TRBJ2-1,TRBV6-5,.,TGTGCCAGCAGTTCAGCGGGGGCCTCCTACAATGAGCAGTTCTTC,CASSSAGASYNEQFF
.,12,TRBJ1-1,TRBV18,.,TGTGCCAGCTCACCTACAGGTTTTGAAGCTTTCTTT,CASSPTGFEAFF
.,14,TRBJ1-6,TRBV25-1,once,TGTGCCAGCAGTCAGGGTCTTTATAATTCACCCCTCCACTTT,CASSQGLYNSPLHF